This T cell receptor beta chain was identified in a study of T cell responses to AZD1222 COVID-19 vaccine. Study outcomes and limitations: Reports say nearly half of spike-specific TCRs go after unmutated variant regions.

On this clone itself: What it binds is not known.

The assay was immunoSEQ multiplex PCR, and TCRdb's table has in-frame clones only and misses some. The repertoire holds approximately 100,000 clones, with around 84% as singletons. The receptor's source is an adult in good health. Material: peripheral blood, obtained on day 0 of AZD1222 vaccination.

The CDR3 is CASSIGTGGTEAFF. CDR3 in DNA: TGTGCCAGTAGTATAGGGACAGGCGGCACTGAAGCTTTCTTT. V usage is TRBV19 and J usage is TRBJ1-1, with 7 bases lining up with TRBD1. V trimming: 1 base; J trimming: 4 bases; junction bases outside the gene matches: 3. CDR1 and CDR2 from the germline V gene are LNHDA and SQIVND (reference sequence). The CDR3 contains 14 residues.